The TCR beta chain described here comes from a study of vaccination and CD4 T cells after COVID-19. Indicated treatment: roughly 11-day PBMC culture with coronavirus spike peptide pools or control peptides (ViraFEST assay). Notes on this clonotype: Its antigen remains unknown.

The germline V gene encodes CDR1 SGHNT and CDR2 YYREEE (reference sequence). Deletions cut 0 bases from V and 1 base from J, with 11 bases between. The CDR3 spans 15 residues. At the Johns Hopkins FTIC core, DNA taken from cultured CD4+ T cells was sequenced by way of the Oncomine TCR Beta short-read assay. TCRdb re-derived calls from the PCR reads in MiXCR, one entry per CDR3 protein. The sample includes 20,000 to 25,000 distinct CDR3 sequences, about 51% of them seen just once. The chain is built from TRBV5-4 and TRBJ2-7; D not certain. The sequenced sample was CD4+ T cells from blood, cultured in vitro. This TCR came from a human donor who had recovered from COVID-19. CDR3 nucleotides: TGTGCCAGCAGCTTGGGTAGGGATTCATCCTACGAGCAGTACTTC. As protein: CASSLGRDSSYEQYF.